The present entry profiles one T cell receptor beta chain with its context. Its target is unknown. Some clones are missing from TCRdb's copy, which holds only in-frame ones; the method was immunoSEQ multiplex PCR. Of 2 million to 2.5 million clones detected, approximately 93% appear once; the ten largest clones hold 0.35% to 0.5%. These data come from a study of shared clonotypes between healthy human individuals. Overall study: The donors, two women and a few men, were aged 18 to 49. Study results and limitations: Blood alone was sampled, and tissue repertoires likely differ.

Looked up from germline, CDR1 is MDHEN and CDR2 is SYDVKM. Trimming stripped 3 bases from V and 6 bases from J, with 9 bases between. The CDR3 runs 13 residues. Splitting of CD4+ cells produced CD45RA+ naive and CD45RA-negative memory subsets. Sequencing input: naive CD4+ T cells from PBMCs. Regarding subset: CD45RA+ positively selected. The chain joins TRBV28 to TRBJ1-5; no firm D call. The sequence was collected from a man younger than 30 in good health. Some clones in this sample may be carry-over from other donors' samples. CDR3 in amino acids: CASSFVAGQPQHF. CDR3 coding DNA: TGTGCCAGCAGTTTTGTGGCGGGTCAGCCCCAGCATTTT.